The clone carrying this T cell receptor beta chain occurred many times. Its antigen is still unknown. For the library, individual cDNA molecules each received unique molecular identifiers. Original handling: Ranging from roughly 20,000 to 690,600, TCR counts per sample had a median value of 95,638. TCRdb itself ran the RACE reads through MiXCR, one entry per CDR3 protein. V and J calls and clone size were set by TCRdb, not the authors. The sample consists of about 120,000 distinct CDR3 sequences, about 11% of them appearing once. The length of the CDR3 is 15 residues. Between the trimmed V and J ends, which lost 3 bases and 1 base, there was a span of 12 bases. The germline gives CDR1 SNHLY, CDR2 FYNNEI. This entry comes from a study of human T cells and chemical hapten exposure. Looking at the study overall: Cases of alopecia areata, totalis or universalis occurred in a predominantly female patient group. Study-level results: Expanded TCRs created a significantly greater count of big CDR3 similarity clusters than controls did.

Specified time point: patch test 3, about 24 weeks after DPC sensitization. Treatment noted: therapeutic diphenylcyclopropenone sensitization with weekly scalp DPC. The chain carries TRBV2 and TRBJ1-2; D is undetermined. The sequencing here drew on whole blood, taken in connection with sensitization to the hapten diphenylcyclopropenone (DPC). The sequence was collected from a woman aged 45-59 years with alopecia areata. Some clones in this sample may be carry-over from other donors' samples. CDR3 residues: CASSDLASLNYGYTF. DNA for the CDR3: TGTGCCAGCAGTGATCTAGCCAGTCTTAACTATGGCTACACCTTC. Looking up the rest from reference TRBV2 and TRBJ1-2 gives the full variable domain: EPEVTQTPSHQVTQMGQEVILRCVPISNHLYFYWYRQILGQKVEFLVSFYNNEISEKSEIFDDQFSVERPDGSNFTLKIRSTKLEDSAMYFCASSDLASLNYGYTFGSGTRLTVV.